This T cell receptor beta chain was documented in a study of cytomegalovirus exposure and HLA in healthy donors. In regard to this clone: Its antigen is not known.

PCR employed 60 Vbeta and 13 Jbeta primers. Clones were read by immunoSEQ multiplex PCR, and TCRdb kept only the in-frame ones, dropping some. The table has 120,000 to 150,000 clones, around 85% seen once; the top ten hold approximately 8.3%. The CDR3 contains 15 residues. Trimming removed 7 bases from V and 7 bases from J; junction bases left unmatched: 13. The germline gives CDR1 GTSNPN, CDR2 SVGIG (reference sequence). Whole-study findings and limits: In an earlier analysis, most TCR beta V segments were productive about 87% or about 30% of the time.

The TCR comes from a woman in her 50s in good health and CMV-seropositive. Sequenced material: PBMCs. V and J are TRBV30 and TRBJ2-5; TRBD2 matches at 12 bases. CDR3 nucleotide sequence: TGTGCCTCGATCTTGACTAGCGGGGGAACGGGGACCCAGTACTTC. Protein product: CASILTSGGTGTQYF.